This TCR beta chain was recorded in a study of beta chain features in type 1 diabetes. About the study: Patient and healthy donor groups were alike in age, gender and cell yields. Whole-study results and caveats: Small HLA sub-analyses could not settle whether HLA shapes TCRB rearrangement. TCRB CDR3s were moderately but significantly shorter in Type 1 diabetes patients in all four CD4+ subsets.

A note on this clone: What it binds is unknown.

V was cut by 2 bases and J by 7 bases, with 12 bases left in between. This CDR3 is built from 15 residues. CDR1 and CDR2 from the germline V gene are KGHSH and LQKENI. The sequenced template was cDNA made from the entire isolated RNA. This table comes from immunoSEQ multiplex PCR, and its TCRdb copy is limited to in-frame clones, with some not included. The data contain 600,000 to 700,000 clones, approximately 13% of them seen just once; the ten biggest clones take up about 0.11%. V and J are TRBV18 and TRBJ1-6; no definite D call. This receptor was obtained from a man between 25 and 39 years old with type 1 diabetes. The sequencing sample was made of naive CD4+ T cells from blood. Written as DNA, the CDR3 is TGTGCCAGCTCACCAGAGACAAACCCGAATTCACCCCTCCACTTT. Translated, it gives CASSPETNPNSPLHF.